This T cell receptor (beta chain) was identified during a study of blood T cell repertoires in COVID-19 (dated by TCRdb to between 2020 and 2021). With regard to the full study: The collaborator samples originated in the United States, Italy and Spain and spanned the acute and convalescent phases of COVID-19. The material from the prospective study consisted of cDNA or gDNA derived from T cells, B-cell-depleted T cells, or PBMCs. The dataset comprised deeply sampled blood TCRbeta repertoires from subjects exposed to, actively infected with, or recovered from COVID-19. The repertoires were released in a freely available public database meant as a resource for research on the immune response to SARS-CoV-2. The samples were drawn from two sources: the first 160 participants of the ongoing ImmuneRACE study, and 1,200 or so subjects contributed by 6 global collaborators. A de-identified subject ID, COVID-19 status, age in years and sex were almost always included in the sample metadata. Where available, HLA class I and class II types were taken from metadata supplied by the sample provider and were not determined by assay-based typing. What the research found in general, with its limitations: The quantity of clinical and demographic metadata differed by source and by participant and was supplied without curation.

Its CDR3 holds 15 amino acids, cysteine through phenylalanine. The sequence is cut down to CDR3 DNA, 45 bases in frame from base 1. Ends trimmed: V by 4 bases, J by 4 bases; bases unmatched to a gene: 4. The germline V gene sets CDR1 to SGHRS and CDR2 to YFSETQ. One collaborating source in Seattle enrolled patients while the patients were actively infected and followed the patients over time throughout the course of disease. The collaborating institutions used their own protocols to collect whole blood in K2EDTA tubes. For TCRbeta analysis, collaborators shipped samples as frozen whole blood, isolated PBMCs, or DNA extracted from either of those sample types. TCRbeta CDR3 regions were amplified from genomic DNA using the immunoSEQ Assay, a bias-controlled multiplex PCR. Concerning the study's data processing: Within the assay, amplification of reference gene primers was used to estimate how many nucleated cells each sample contained. To quantify the absolute abundance of each unique TCRbeta CDR3 rearrangement, sequence reads were collapsed and filtered. For each sample, productive Simpson clonality was calculated as the square root of Simpson's diversity index across productive rearrangements. Sourced from immuneACCESS, this table was stored by TCRdb with only in-frame sequences that have V and J called. A share of the clones is absent; for the studies checked, an unresolved V gene accounts for under half, and the remainder has no known explanation. V, J and clone size were drawn from that table, and D and trimming were deduced from the DNA. The table for this sample lists about 170,000 clones; approximately 81% of them were counted only once. Together, the top ten hold about 15% of the sample.

This clone occurred a few times. No antigen is known for it. No much larger clonotype is one base removed from it; base qualities were not supplied. The V and J segments used are TRBV5-1 and TRBJ2-1, with 11 bases matching TRBD2. This clonotype originated in a woman between 65 and 79 years old with COVID-19, enrolled during active disease. Source material: peripheral blood. The DNA sequence is as follows: TGCGCCAGCAGCGATGGGACTAGCGGTTACAATGAGCAGTTCTTC. Translation gives CASSDGTSGYNEQFF.